The rows below give T cell receptor beta chains drawn from one sample of a study of beta chain features in type 1 diabetes. The protocol was immunoSEQ multiplex PCR, while the TCRdb copy is restricted to in-frame clones and leaves out a portion. The repertoire has roughly 450,000 clones, about 15% of them found once; the top ten carry 0.035% to 0.045%. Sequenced: naive CD4+ T cells from blood. Receptors originate from a man aged 25-45 years in good health. The CDR3 runs from the conserved cysteine through the conserved F or W. A D gene is named only where the DNA matches it firmly. Size tells how often a clone was seen (once, few, many) or the class of an expanded clone, and some rows leave it out.

D gene | J gene | V gene | clone size | CDR3 DNA | CDR3 protein
- | TRBJ1-5 | TRBV6-6 | - | TGTGCCAGCAGTTACGTTTGGGGGTCCAATCAGCCCCAGCATTTT | CASSYVWGSNQPQHF
- | TRBJ2-2 | TRBV15 | - | TGTGCCACCAGCAGAGATCCCCTCACCGGGGAGCTGTTTTTT | CATSRDPLTGELFF
TRBD1 | TRBJ2-7 | TRBV19 | - | TGTGCCAGTAGTCTCTCCGGGACAGGGATTCTATCCTACGAGCAGTACTTC | CASSLSGTGILSYEQYF
- | TRBJ2-7 | TRBV2 | few | TGTGCCACGGGAGCAGGATTTTTTGGAGAGCAGTACTTC | CATGAGFFGEQYF
- | TRBJ2-2 | TRBV5-1 | few | TGCGCCAGCAGCTCCCGGGGATCGAACACCGGGGAGCTGTTTTTT | CASSSRGSNTGELFF
TRBD1 | TRBJ1-4 | TRBV2 | - | TGTGCCAGCAAGGGACAGGGGAATGAAAAACTGTTTTTT | CASKGQGNEKLFF
- | TRBJ2-7 | TRBV27 | - | TGTGCCAGCAGTTTATTGGGGGGATCCTACGAGCAGTACTTC | CASSLLGGSYEQYF
- | TRBJ2-2 | TRBV25-1 | - | TGTGCCAGCATAGCGGAAACGAACACCGGGGAGCTGTTTTTT | CASIAETNTGELFF
TRBD2 | TRBJ2-1 | TRBV29-1 | - | TGCAGCGTTATGGGAGGGAGCTCCTACAATGAGCAGTTCTTC | CSVMGGSSYNEQFF
TRBD1 | TRBJ2-1 | TRBV9 | few | TGTGCCAGCAGCGTACCCCTACAGGGGGTGACTAATGAGCAGTTCTTC | CASSVPLQGVTNEQFF
TRBD1 | TRBJ2-2 | TRBV29-1 | - | TGCAGCGTGCGCGGTGGGACAGGGTCCGGGGAGCTGTTTTTT | CSVRGGTGSGELFF
TRBD1 | TRBJ2-2 | TRBV18 | few | TGTGCCAGCCCGACAGGGTCCTCCCTCACCGGGGAGCTGTTTTTT | CASPTGSSLTGELFF
- | TRBJ1-1 | TRBV18 | - | TGTGCCAGCTCCCCGGGGGGGCATGAAGCTTTCTTT | CASSPGGHEAFF
TRBD1 | TRBJ1-1 | TRBV29-1 | - | TGCAGCGCGGACATTGGACAGGGGCGAGTTGAAGCTTTCTTT | CSADIGQGRVEAFF
- | TRBJ2-7 | TRBV7-2 | - | TGTGCCAGCAGCCCCCAGGGGCTAGCGGAGCCCTACGAGCAGTACTTC | CASSPQGLAEPYEQYF
- | TRBJ1-5 | TRBV15 | few | TGTGCCACCAGCAGAGGGACAAGAAGCAATCAGCCCCAGCATTTT | CATSRGTRSNQPQHF
- | TRBJ2-2 | TRBV4-3 | few | TGCGCCAGCAGCCAAGATAGTCACACCGGGGAGCTGTTTTTT | CASSQDSHTGELFF
TRBD2 | TRBJ2-3 | TRBV25-1 | few | TGTGCCAGCAGTCCACAAGCGGGGGGCACAGATACGCAGTATTTT | CASSPQAGGTDTQYF
- | TRBJ1-4 | TRBV4-3 | few | TGCGCCAGCAGCCAAGATTCGACGAATGGCGAAAAACTGTTTTTT | CASSQDSTNGEKLFF
- | TRBJ2-1 | TRBV9 | - | TGTGCCAGCGGGCGGGCCTATGAGCAGTTCTTC | CASGRAYEQFF
TRBD2 | TRBJ2-1 | TRBV27 | few | TGTGCCAGCAGTTTGCGGAAAAGACTAGCGGGGTACAATGAGCAGTTCTTC | CASSLRKRLAGYNEQFF
TRBD1 | TRBJ2-5 | TRBV4-1 | few | TGCGCCAGCAGCCCGGACAGGTTTCGGGAGACCCAGTACTTC | CASSPDRFRETQYF
TRBD1 | TRBJ2-1 | TRBV7-8 | few | TGTGCCAGCAGCTCGGGACAGACCTCCTACAATGAGCAGTTCTTC | CASSSGQTSYNEQFF
TRBD2 | TRBJ2-1 | TRBV7-2 | - | TGTGCCAGCAGCTTTACTAGCGGGAGAGGTGGGCGCAATGAGCAGTTCTTC | CASSFTSGRGGRNEQFF
- | TRBJ2-6 | TRBV27 | few | TGTGCCAGCAGTTCCATTTGGCAGGAGCCACCACTTATTTTCTCTGGGGCCAACGTCCTGACTTTC | CASSSIWQEPPLIFSGANVLTF
TRBD2 | TRBJ2-1 | TRBV30 | few | TGTGCCGGGTTTAGCGGGAGATGGGGCAATGAGCAGTTCTTC | CAGFSGRWGNEQFF
- | TRBJ2-6 | TRBV21-1 | - | TGTGCCAGCAGCCCACTAGGCGGGGGAGATGGGGCCAACGTCCTGACTTTC | CASSPLGGGDGANVLTF